Presented here are 29 T cell receptor beta chains from one specimen sequenced in a study of cytomegalovirus exposure and HLA in healthy donors (TCRdb year 2017). The library was made by the immunoSEQ multiplex PCR assay. The multiplex PCR relied on a mix of 60 forward primers for TCR Vbeta segments and 13 reverse primers for TCR Jbeta segments. The clones in this table, taken by TCRdb from immuneACCESS, are in-frame only. Not every clone is retained; where verified, under half of the shortfall comes from an unresolved V gene, and the cause of the rest is unknown. In this sample the table shows under 200,000 clones, around 88% of which occur a single time. The top ten hold roughly 0.33% of the sample. The sequenced sample consisted of PBMCs. These receptor sequences come from a woman aged 30 to 39 in good health and CMV-seronegative.

The rearrangement uses TRBV18 and TRBJ2-7; weak D call: TRBD2 (5 bases). From germline, CDR1 is KGHSH and CDR2 LQKENI. The CDR3 covers 12 residues. Between the trimmed V and J ends, which lost 3 bases and 3 bases, there was a span of 6 bases. The CDR3 coding sequence is TGTGCCAGCTCACCTGGACTCTACGAGCAGTACTTC. This encodes CASSPGLYEQYF.

This rearrangement joins TRBV29-1 to TRBJ2-1; the D is unclear. This CDR3 comprises 11 residues. Germline V CDR1 and CDR2: SQVTM, ANQGSEA. V was pared by 7 bases and J by 7 bases, with 11 bases between. The CDR3 reads CSAWRFNEQFF. The CDR3 nucleotides read TGCAGCGCCTGGAGATTTAATGAGCAGTTCTTC.

The chain joins TRBV6-1 to TRBJ2-3; the D gene is possibly TRBD1 (5 bases). The germline V gene encodes CDR1 MNHNS and CDR2 SASEGT. This CDR3 is 19 amino acids long. Trimming removed 2 bases from V and 2 bases from J, with 23 bases in between. CDR3 residues: CASSEPGHPVERHTDTQYF. As DNA, the CDR3 is TGTGCCAGCAGTGAACCCGGACACCCCGTGGAACGACACACAGATACGCAGTATTTT.

The chain is built from TRBV7-8 and TRBJ1-1, with D uncertain. CDR3 length equals 13 residues. Germline CDR1 SGHVS, CDR2 FQNEAQ. Between the trimmed V and J ends, which lost 6 bases and 3 bases, there was a span of 11 bases. CDR3 protein: CASSIGVDTEAFF. The CDR3 nucleotides are TGTGCCAGCAGTATAGGAGTGGACACTGAAGCTTTCTTT.

This chain connects TRBV2 to TRBJ2-1, with TRBD2 matching 9 bases. Germline trimming cut 6 bases from V and 3 bases from J; bases unmatched to any gene: 6. The CDR3 totals 15 residues. Germline CDR1 reads SNHLY; CDR2 reads FYNNEI. The CDR3 DNA sequence: TGTGCCAGCAGGGGCGGGAGGGCCTACTACAATGAGCAGTTCTTC. Its translation: CASRGGRAYYNEQFF.

This sequence joins TRBV7-2 and TRBJ1-1; D ambiguous. Per the germline V gene, CDR1 is SGHTA and CDR2 is FQGNSA. CDR3 size: 14 residues. V was trimmed by 7 bases and J by 1 base, leaving 13 bases between them. The DNA for the CDR3 is TGTGCCAGCACCCTTCAGCCGGGGAACACTGAAGCTTTCTTT. Its translation is CASTLQPGNTEAFF.

This chain uses TRBV2 with TRBJ1-1; D may be TRBD1 (6 bases). CDR3 length: 14 amino acids. V was clipped by 4 bases and J by 2 bases, with 11 bases between them. From germline, CDR1 is SNHLY and CDR2 FYNNEI. This CDR3 is CASSVSRGNTEAFF. CDR3 nucleotides: TGTGCCAGCAGTGTGAGCAGGGGCAACACTGAAGCTTTCTTT.

The chain employs TRBV28 and TRBJ2-7, with 8 nucleotides matching TRBD2. Germline CDR1 is MDHEN and CDR2 is SYDVKM. The CDR3 has 16 amino acids. J gave up 6 bases and V 1 base, and 11 bases lay outside the gene matches. CDR3 bases: TGTGCCAGCAGTTTATCCCAGCGGGGGTATGAAGGCGAGCAGTACTTC. This sequence encodes CASSLSQRGYEGEQYF.

CDR3 in amino acids: CASSLRGGAGTDTQYF. Here the CDR3 DNA reads TGCGCCAGCAGCTTGAGGGGGGGCGCAGGCACAGATACGCAGTATTTT. The genes are TRBV5-1 and TRBJ2-3, with D possibly being TRBD2 (7 bases). Deletions cut 1 base from V and 1 base from J, with 13 bases between. This CDR3 comprises 16 residues. Germline-derived CDR1 and CDR2 are SGHRS and YFSETQ.

The V gene is TRBV2, the J gene TRBJ2-3, with 7 bases matching TRBD1. The J segment lost 2 bases and the V segment lost 10 bases, leaving 12 bases of the junction unmatched. The CDR3 sequence is 15 residues long. Per germline, CDR1 SNHLY and CDR2 FYNNEI. CDR3 DNA sequence: TGTGCCACCAAAGGGACAGCCTGGAACACAGATACGCAGTATTTT. Its protein product is CATKGTAWNTDTQYF.

The gene calls are TRBV2 and TRBJ2-6; the D is unclear. The CDR3 is made up of 14 amino acids. The V end was cut by 2 bases, the J end by 4 bases, with 6 bases between. The germline V gene encodes CDR1 SNHLY and CDR2 FYNNEI. The CDR3 DNA sequence: TGTGCCAGCAGTGAATTGGCCGGGGCCAACGTCCTGACTTTC. Residues: CASSELAGANVLTF. The full variable domain, completed using reference TRBV2 and TRBJ2-6, is EPEVTQTPSHQVTQMGQEVILRCVPISNHLYFYWYRQILGQKVEFLVSFYNNEISEKSEIFDDQFSVERPDGSNFTLKIRSTKLEDSAMYFCASSELAGANVLTFGAGSRLTVL.

The V call is TRBV5-1, the J call TRBJ2-7, with 7 bases aligning to TRBD1. The CDR3 extends over 17 amino acids. The V segment lost 1 base and the J segment 7 bases; nucleotides outside the gene matches: 17. Germline CDR1 is SGHRS and CDR2 is YFSETQ. CDR3 sequence reads: CASSLSIAGTDLREQYF. CDR3 bases: TGCGCCAGCAGCTTGTCAATCGCCGGGACAGATCTACGAGAGCAGTACTTC.

This sequence joins TRBV5-4 and TRBJ1-5, with D hard to call. The CDR3 runs 15 residues. Trimming left V 0 bases short and J 1 base short, with 8 bases between. From germline, CDR1 is SGHNT and CDR2 YYREEE (reference sequence). Written as DNA, the CDR3 is TGTGCCAGCAGCTTGGGCCCCGAGAGCAATCAGCCCCAGCATTTT. It codes for CASSLGPESNQPQHF.

The chain uses TRBV4-2 and TRBJ1-1; D ambiguous. Trimming took 0 bases from V and 8 from J, leaving 13 bases between them. Germline V gene sequence: CDR1 LGHNA, CDR2 YNFKEQ. The CDR3 spans 14 residues. The CDR3 sequence is CASSQDEGRLEAFF. The DNA of the CDR3 is TGTGCCAGCAGCCAAGATGAGGGCAGGTTGGAAGCTTTCTTT.

The CDR3 sequence is CASSIPGAGQPQHF. In DNA form, the CDR3 reads TGTGCCAGCAGCATTCCAGGGGCTGGTCAGCCCCAGCATTTT. The rearrangement uses TRBV6-5 and TRBJ1-5; tentative D call: TRBD1 (6 bases). The germline V gene has CDR1 MNHEY and CDR2 SVGAGI. V was clipped by 6 bases and J by 6 bases, with 15 bases between them. This CDR3 has 14 residues.

Written as DNA, the CDR3 is TGTGCCAGCAGGACGGCCACGGGACAGCCCCAGCATTTT. The encoded protein is CASRTATGQPQHF. The V and J genes are TRBV28 and TRBJ1-5; D remains unclear. Germline loops: CDR1 MDHEN, CDR2 SYDVKM. V was clipped by 6 bases and J by 7 bases, with 13 bases between them. CDR3 length: 13 amino acids. The full variable domain, rest sourced from reference TRBV28 and TRBJ1-5, is DVKVTQSSRYLVKRTGEKVFLECVQDMDHENMFWYRQDPGLGLRLIYFSYDVKMKEKGDIPEGYSVSREKKERFSLILESASTNQTSMYLCASRTATGQPQHFGDGTRLSIL.

This chain uses TRBV6-1 with TRBJ1-2; D not resolved. V shed 2 bases and J shed 6 bases, with 13 bases lying between them. CDR1 MNHNS and CDR2 SASEGT come from the germline V gene. This CDR3 comprises 14 residues. The CDR3 reads CASSESGRVHGYTF. CDR3 nucleotides: TGTGCCAGCAGTGAATCGGGGAGGGTCCATGGCTACACCTTC.

The rearrangement joins TRBV5-1 to TRBJ2-5, with D uncertain. Per germline, CDR1 SGHRS and CDR2 YFSETQ. The CDR3 length is 14 residues. V shed 2 bases and J shed 5 bases, with 13 bases lying between them. CDR3 coding DNA: TGCGCCAGCAGCTTCGGTCCGGCGGAGGAGACCCAGTACTTC. Its translation: CASSFGPAEETQYF.

The chain is built from TRBV4-2 and TRBJ2-7, with 8 bases lining up with TRBD2. The CDR3 is made up of 16 amino acids. V trimming: 4 bases; J trimming: 2 bases; junction bases outside the gene matches: 10. CDR1 is LGHNA and CDR2 is YNFKEQ in the germline V gene. CDR3 DNA sequence: TGTGCCAGCAGCCCGGATAGCGGGGCCGGGGCCTACGAGCAGTACTTC. Protein sequence: CASSPDSGAGAYEQYF.

V and J are TRBV5-1 and TRBJ2-1, with 8 bases that match TRBD1. From germline, CDR1 is SGHRS and CDR2 YFSETQ. Germline trimming cut 1 base from V and 9 bases from J; bases unmatched to any gene: 6. The CDR3 runs 14 residues. The CDR3 loop reads CASSLRQGAGEQFF. CDR3 in DNA: TGCGCCAGCAGCTTGCGGCAGGGGGCGGGTGAGCAGTTCTTC.

The V gene is TRBV7-3, the J gene TRBJ2-2; D not certain. The CDR3 length is 14 residues. Germline loops: CDR1 SGHTA, CDR2 FQGTGA. V lost 5 bases to trimming and J lost 7 bases, with 14 bases between them. This chain's CDR3 is CASSNYPGSGELFF. DNA for the CDR3: TGTGCCAGCAGCAACTACCCTGGTAGCGGGGAGCTGTTTTTT.

The rearrangement uses TRBV7-7 and TRBJ2-2; 14 bases are a match to TRBD2. Germline loops: CDR1 SSHAT, CDR2 FNYEAQ (reference sequence). This CDR3 comprises 15 residues. CDR3 loop: CASGLAGGSTGELFF. CDR3 nucleotides: TGTGCTAGCGGACTAGCGGGGGGTTCCACCGGGGAGCTGTTTTTT.

The rearrangement uses TRBV9 and TRBJ2-1; 7 bases match TRBD2. V gave up 4 bases and J gave up 1 base; unmatched junction bases: 2. This CDR3 comprises 14 residues. Germline CDR1 is SGDLS and CDR2 is YYNGEE. CDR3 region: CASSLRGSYNEQFF. The CDR3 DNA sequence: TGTGCCAGCAGCTTGCGGGGGTCCTACAATGAGCAGTTCTTC.

J is TRBJ1-2 and V is TRBV2; D gene unclear. CDR3 length: 13 amino acids. CDR1 and CDR2 from the germline V gene are SNHLY and FYNNEI. V lost 3 bases and J 3 bases, leaving 8 bases between the germline ends. The CDR3 reads CASSDNYDYGYTF. The CDR3 DNA sequence: TGTGCCAGCAGTGATAACTATGACTATGGCTACACCTTC.

The chain recombines TRBV28 with TRBJ1-5; a possible D gene is TRBD1 (5 bases). V lost 1 base, J lost 5 bases, and 15 bases lay in between. The CDR3 runs to 16 residues. In germline, CDR1 is MDHEN, CDR2 SYDVKM. CDR3 residues: CASSLSGQGGHQPQHF. The CDR3 DNA follows: TGTGCCAGCAGTTTATCGGGGCAGGGAGGCCATCAGCCCCAGCATTTT.

This chain uses TRBV2 with TRBJ1-5; a weak D match, TRBD1 (5 bases). Per germline, CDR1 SNHLY and CDR2 FYNNEI. Trimming took 0 bases from V and 0 from J, leaving 12 bases between them. The length of the CDR3 is 17 residues. CDR3 residues: CASSEASDIYSNQPQHF. Written as DNA, the CDR3 is TGTGCCAGCAGTGAAGCGTCGGACATCTATAGCAATCAGCCCCAGCATTTT. Based on the CDR3 plus reference TRBV2 and TRBJ1-5, the full variable domain is EPEVTQTPSHQVTQMGQEVILRCVPISNHLYFYWYRQILGQKVEFLVSFYNNEISEKSEIFDDQFSVERPDGSNFTLKIRSTKLEDSAMYFCASSEASDIYSNQPQHFGDGTRLSIL.

The chain links TRBV6-6 to TRBJ2-2, with D perhaps matching TRBD1 (5 bases). Germline-derived CDR1 and CDR2 are MNHNY and SVGAGI (reference sequence). V shed 1 base and J shed 6 bases, with 9 bases lying between them. The CDR3 is made up of 14 amino acids. CDR3 loop: CASSYLWGSGELFF. The CDR3 coding sequence is TGTGCCAGCAGTTACTTATGGGGCTCCGGGGAGCTGTTTTTT.

This chain joins TRBV9 and TRBJ2-5; TRBD1 is a possible D gene (6 bases). Trimming took 4 bases from V and 1 from J, leaving 11 bases between them. The CDR3 spans 14 residues. Germline V gene data show CDR1 as SGDLS and CDR2 as YYNGEE. The CDR3 reads CASSPQGTQETQYF. CDR3 DNA: TGTGCCAGCAGCCCTCAGGGGACCCAAGAGACCCAGTACTTC.

The genes are TRBV9 and TRBJ2-5; tentative D call: TRBD2 (6 bases). The CDR3 is 15 amino acids. With 4 bases removed from V and 5 bases from J, the gap between germline ends came to 18 bases. CDR1 and CDR2 (germline): SGDLS, YYNGEE. The CDR3, as DNA: TGTGCCAGCAGCTCCATGGAGGGGCTTGGGGAGACCCAGTACTTC. Encoded protein: CASSSMEGLGETQYF.